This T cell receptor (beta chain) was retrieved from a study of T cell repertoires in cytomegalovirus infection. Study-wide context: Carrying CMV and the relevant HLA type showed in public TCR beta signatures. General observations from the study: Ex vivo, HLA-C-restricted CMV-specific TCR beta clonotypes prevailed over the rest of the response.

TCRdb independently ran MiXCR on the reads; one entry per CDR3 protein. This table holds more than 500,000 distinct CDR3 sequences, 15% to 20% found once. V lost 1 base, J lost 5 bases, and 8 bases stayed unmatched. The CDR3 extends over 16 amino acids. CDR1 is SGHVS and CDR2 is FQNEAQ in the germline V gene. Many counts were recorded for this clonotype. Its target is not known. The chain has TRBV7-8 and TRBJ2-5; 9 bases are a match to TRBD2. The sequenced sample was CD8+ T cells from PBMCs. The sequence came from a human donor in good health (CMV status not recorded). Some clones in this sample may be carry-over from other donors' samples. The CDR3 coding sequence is TGTGCCAGCAGCTTAGGGAGCGGGGGGCTGGAGGAGACCCAGTACTTC. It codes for CASSLGSGGLEETQYF. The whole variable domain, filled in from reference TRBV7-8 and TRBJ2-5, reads GAGVSQSPRYKVAKRGQDVALRCDPISGHVSLFWYQQALGQGPEFLTYFQNEAQLDKSGLPSDRFFAERPEGSVSTLKIQRTQQEDSAVYLCASSLGSGGLEETQYFGPGTRLLVL.